The clone carrying this T cell receptor beta chain occurred a few times. The antigen remains undetermined. This sample is part of a study of beta chain features in type 1 diabetes. About the study: All samples yielded some 110 million examined sorted cells.

Study results and caveats: In all four CD4+ subsets, TCRB CDR3 length was significantly, moderately reduced in type 1 diabetes. Within the patient group, naive, central memory and Treg TCRB repertoires appeared more similar to each other than within healthy donors. PCR may have favored shorter templates equally in patients and controls.

The V gene's germline CDR1 is SGHTA and CDR2 FQGNSA. J lost 4 bases, V lost 6 bases, and 8 bases had no gene match. This CDR3 contains 17 residues. Expressed TCRB transcripts got sequenced, as all isolated RNA was reverse transcribed. This table comes from immunoSEQ multiplex PCR, and its TCRdb copy is limited to in-frame clones, with some not included. This sample has 350,000 to 450,000 clones; approximately 15% occur once, and the top ten carry approximately 0.038%. The sequencing input was naive CD4+ T cells from blood. The J gene is TRBJ2-3, the V gene TRBV7-2; 15 bases are shared with TRBD2. The clonotype was recovered from a man aged 30-40 years in good health. CDR3: CASSWTSGRAGADTQYF. Here the CDR3 DNA reads TGTGCCAGCAGTTGGACTAGCGGGAGGGCGGGGGCAGATACGCAGTATTTT. The full variable domain, completed using reference TRBV7-2 and TRBJ2-3, is GAGVSQSPSNKVTEKGKDVELRCDPISGHTALYWYRQSLGQGLEFLIYFQGNSAPDKSGLPSDRFSAERTGGSVSTLTIQRTQQEDSAVYLCASSWTSGRAGADTQYFGPGTRLTVL.